This T cell receptor beta chain appears in the sequencing data of a study of tumor-infiltrating lymphocytes in localized non-small cell lung cancer. Study information: Some samples were collected after neoadjuvant chemotherapy; smokers, never-smokers and several histologies were included. The study's findings and limits: Tumor T-cell fraction was not associated with recurrence-free survival. Immunotypes IM1 and IM2 had similar TCR-derived T-cell fractions.

CDR1 LNHDA and CDR2 SQIVND come from the germline V gene (reference sequence). CDR3 size: 15 residues. V was shortened by 3 bases and J by 2 bases, with 12 bases between the two germline ends. Sequencing was performed with immunoSEQ multiplex PCR; in TCRdb, only in-frame clones are kept and a portion is missing. The repertoire holds 9,500 or so clones, with around 72% as singletons. Turning to this clone: Its antigen is currently unknown.

The sample comprised lung tumor tissue. The V call is TRBV19, the J call TRBJ2-3; possibly TRBD2 for D (6 bases). This clonotype originated in a human donor with non-small cell lung cancer. As DNA, the CDR3 is TGTGCCAGTAGTATGGGGCGGGGCAACACAGATACGCAGTATTTT. Amino acid sequence: CASSMGRGNTDTQYF.